This record covers a single TCR beta chain. Amplification targeted TCR beta CDR3 regions from RNA transcripts. First-round RT-PCR targeting the TCR CDR3 was performed with the HTBI primer set. MiXCR was run by TCRdb on the multiplex PCR reads, yielding one entry per CDR3 protein. The data contain around 420,000 distinct CDR3 sequences, roughly 14% of them singletons. The sample belongs to a study of T cells in Graves' hyperthyroidism and ophthalmopathy. CDR1 and CDR2 (germline): WSHSY, SAAADI. The CDR3 sequence is 13 residues long. The V segment lost 6 bases and the J segment 8 bases; nucleotides outside the gene matches: 7.

The sequence was obtained from a young woman with Graves' hyperthyroidism. The sequencing input was blood. The chain combines TRBV10-2 with TRBJ2-1; TRBD2 agrees at 7 bases. CDR3 loop: CASSRTAGDEQFF. As DNA, the CDR3 is TGCGCCAGCAGCCGAACGGCGGGGGATGAGCAGTTCTTC.